These 28 T cell receptor beta chains were sequenced from one sample in a study of shared clonotypes between healthy human individuals. The method was immunoSEQ multiplex PCR; TCRdb's version includes in-frame clones alone and lacks a portion of them. The data contain 490,000 or so clones, 79% of them seen just once; the ten biggest clones take up 10% to 15%. What was sequenced was PBMCs. These receptors came from a woman aged 40-49 years in good health. Some clones in this sample may be carry-over from other donors' samples.

The rearrangement links TRBV28 to TRBJ2-7; no firm D call. The CDR3 loop spans 14 amino acids. V lost 5 bases, J lost 8 bases, and 19 bases lay in between. Germline V gene lookup returns CDR1 MDHEN and CDR2 SYDVKM. The CDR3 here is CASSPESPPWQQYF. CDR3 in DNA: TGTGCCAGCAGTCCGGAGTCGCCCCCATGGCAGCAGTACTTC.

V gene TRBV19 combines with J gene TRBJ2-5; D is unclear. The germline V and J ends were trimmed by 5 bases and 5 bases, with 12 bases remaining between them. Per the germline V gene, CDR1 is LNHDA and CDR2 is SQIVND (reference sequence). There are 13 residues in the CDR3. CDR3 DNA: TGTGCCAGTAGTCCCCGTGAAGGGGAGACCCAGTACTTC. It is translated as CASSPREGETQYF.

The genes are TRBV18 and TRBJ1-5, with TRBD1 identical over 8 bases. CDR1 and CDR2 (germline): KGHSH, LQKENI. This CDR3 region has 16 residues. V trimming: 5 bases; J trimming: 0 bases; junction bases outside the gene matches: 6. The CDR3 DNA follows: TGTGCCAGCTCAGAGGACAGGGTGCTTAGCAATCAGCCCCAGCATTTT. Its protein is CASSEDRVLSNQPQHF.

The chain employs TRBV11-3 and TRBJ2-1; 7 nucleotides line up with TRBD1. J was trimmed by 5 bases and V by 5 bases; bases with no gene match: 6. Per the germline V gene, CDR1 is SGHNT and CDR2 is YENEEA. The CDR3 totals 14 residues. This CDR3 is CASSPLTGHNEQFF. The CDR3 DNA reads TGTGCCAGCAGCCCTCTGACAGGGCACAATGAGCAGTTCTTC. The whole variable domain, filled in from reference TRBV11-3 and TRBJ2-1, reads EAGVVQSPRYKIIEKKQPVAFWCNPISGHNTLYWYLQNLGQGPELLIRYENEEAVDDSQLPKDRFSAERLKGVDSTLKIQPAELGDSAVYLCASSPLTGHNEQFFGPGTRLTVL.

This clone was seen only once. The rearrangement joins TRBV7-2 to TRBJ2-5, with D perhaps matching TRBD2 (5 bases). The CDR3 loop spans 14 amino acids. V lost 2 bases and J 2 bases, leaving 9 bases between the germline ends. CDR1 is SGHTA and CDR2 is FQGNSA in the germline V gene. The CDR3 region is CASSLRSGQETQYF. CDR3 sequence (DNA): TGTGCCAGCAGCTTAAGGAGCGGACAAGAGACCCAGTACTTC.

The gene calls are TRBV19 and TRBJ2-1; a weak D match, TRBD1 (6 bases). The CDR3 runs to 15 residues. Per germline, CDR1 LNHDA and CDR2 SQIVND (reference sequence). V lost 6 bases and J 2 bases, leaving 14 bases between the germline ends. CDR3 in amino acids: CASRIRTDTYNEQFF. As DNA, the CDR3 is TGTGCCAGTAGGATCCGGACAGATACCTACAATGAGCAGTTCTTC.

V and J are TRBV7-9 and TRBJ2-1; 9 nucleotides agree with TRBD2. The V gene end was trimmed by 5 bases and the J gene end by 3 bases; junction bases not matched to a gene: 8. The CDR3 loop spans 16 amino acids. Germline V CDR1 and CDR2: SEHNR, FQNEAQ (reference sequence). CDR3 nucleotide sequence: TGTGCCAGCAGCCGGCGTCTAGCGGGAATCTACAATGAGCAGTTCTTC. Translated: CASSRRLAGIYNEQFF.

The chain uses TRBV4-3 and TRBJ1-2; D is uncertain. Germline V CDR1 and CDR2: LGHNA, YSLEER. CDR3 size: 13 residues. Trimming left V 4 bases short and J 1 base short, with 7 bases between. Written as DNA, the CDR3 is TGCGCCAGCAGCCGGGATAGTAACTATGGCTACACCTTC. The encoded protein is CASSRDSNYGYTF.

The J gene is TRBJ2-2, the V gene TRBV5-6, with 7 nucleotides matching TRBD2. V was clipped by 4 bases and J by 5 bases; unmatched bases: 8. The CDR3 extends over 15 amino acids. Germline lookup yields CDR1 SGHDT and CDR2 YYEEEE. Written as DNA, the CDR3 is TGTGCCAGCAGCCCCGGGACTATCTCGACCGGGGAGCTGTTTTTT. Translated: CASSPGTISTGELFF.

The chain combines TRBV5-4 with TRBJ1-2; 12 nucleotides line up with TRBD1. Trimming took 4 bases from V and 7 from J; bases not matched to a gene: 8. Germline-derived CDR1 and CDR2 are SGHNT and YYREEE (reference sequence). This CDR3 has 15 residues. DNA for the CDR3: TGTGCCAGCAGCGTAACGGGACAGGGGGCAGGTGGCTACACCTTC. This translates into CASSVTGQGAGGYTF.

The chain's CDR3 is CAIGGGEKLFF. CDR3 DNA: TGTGCCATTGGGGGGGGTGAAAAACTGTTTTTT. The V call is TRBV10-3, the J call TRBJ1-4; D is possibly TRBD1 (5 bases). Deletions cut 9 bases from V and 7 bases from J, with 9 bases between. This CDR3 has 11 amino acids. CDR1 and CDR2 (germline): ENHRY, SYGVKD.

The table lists this clone with a few counts. The V and J genes are TRBV25-1 and TRBJ1-1; D might be TRBD1 (6 bases). CDR3 length: 11 residues. Germline CDR1 MGHDK, CDR2 SYGVNS. The V end was cut by 6 bases, the J end by 5 bases, with 7 bases between. CDR3 amino acids: CASRGGTEAFF. In DNA, the CDR3 is TGTGCCAGCAGAGGGGGTACTGAAGCTTTCTTT.

The V call is TRBV18, the J call TRBJ1-3; D gene ambiguous. V lost 1 base to trimming and J lost 0 bases, with 10 bases between them. The CDR3 runs 16 residues. The V gene's germline CDR1 is KGHSH and CDR2 LQKENI. CDR3: CASSPLQESSGNTIYF. As DNA, the CDR3 is TGTGCCAGCTCACCACTCCAGGAGAGCTCTGGAAACACCATATATTTT.

Here the CDR3 DNA reads TGTGCCAGCAGCGAAAGTCCCCCCGGGGTGTACTTC. Its protein product is CASSESPPGVYF. This chain joins TRBV2 and TRBJ2-7, with a weak D call TRBD2 (5 bases). The germline CDR1 and CDR2 sequences are SNHLY and FYNNEI. The CDR3 sequence is 12 residues long. V was cut by 6 bases and J by 12 bases, with 18 bases left in between.

Concerning this clone itself: Different DNA sequences within this sample yield the same CDR3. The V and J genes are TRBV4-2 and TRBJ2-7, with TRBD1 identical over 7 bases. The CDR3 consists of 15 residues. Germline V gives CDR1 LGHNA, CDR2 YNFKEQ. The ends lost 0 bases at V and 2 bases at J; junction bases unmatched: 4. The CDR3 protein is CASSQEGQGAYEQYF. The CDR3 DNA is TGTGCCAGCAGCCAAGAAGGCCAGGGGGCCTACGAGCAGTACTTC.

The CDR3 spells CASSESPTAPNEKLFF. CDR3 sequence (DNA): TGTGCCAGCAGTGAAAGCCCCACGGCCCCTAATGAAAAACTGTTTTTT. The chain recombines TRBV6-1 with TRBJ1-4; D gene unclear. Looked up from germline, CDR1 is MNHNS and CDR2 is SASEGT. Trimming left V 2 bases short and J 3 bases short, with 13 bases between. The length of the CDR3 is 16 residues.

The J gene is TRBJ2-1, the V gene TRBV2, with 11 bases that match TRBD2. Germline loops: CDR1 SNHLY, CDR2 FYNNEI. The CDR3 covers 14 residues. The ends lost 8 bases at V and 13 bases at J; junction bases unmatched: 13. CDR3 sequence (DNA): TGTGCCAGCGGGGACTCCTTTAGCGGGAGGGAACAGTTCTTC. Encoded protein: CASGDSFSGREQFF.

CDR3 sequence: CASSESGSSYNEQFF. The CDR3 bases are TGCGCCAGCAGTGAGAGCGGGAGCTCCTACAATGAGCAGTTCTTC. V is TRBV10-1 and J is TRBJ2-1; 8 bases fit TRBD2. Germline assignment: CDR1 WNHNN and CDR2 SYGVQD (reference sequence). The CDR3 has 15 amino acids. V lost 2 bases to trimming and J lost 0 bases; unmatched junction nucleotides: 0.

The V and J genes are TRBV9 and TRBJ2-7; no reliable D call. This CDR3 has 14 residues. Germline V gene sequence: CDR1 SGDLS, CDR2 YYNGEE. The germline V and J ends were trimmed by 0 bases and 3 bases, with 10 bases remaining between them. The CDR3 spells CASSVDSGFYEQYF. DNA of the CDR3: TGTGCCAGCAGCGTAGATAGTGGTTTCTACGAGCAGTACTTC.

This clone was detected ten times or more. The sample has other DNA sequences that encode this CDR3 too. V usage is TRBV6-5 and J usage is TRBJ1-6; D ambiguous. The V end lost 2 bases, the J end lost 10 bases, and 6 bases lay between the germline ends. CDR1 is MNHEY, CDR2 SVGAGI, per germline. The CDR3 runs to 12 residues. DNA for the CDR3: TGTGCCAGCAGTTACCGGGCCTCACCCCTCCACTTT. Translating it yields CASSYRASPLHF.

This chain uses TRBV6-4 with TRBJ2-1; TRBD2 aligns across 9 bases. The germline CDR1 and CDR2 sequences are MRHNA and SNTAGT. The CDR3 covers 15 residues. V lost 0 bases, J lost 8 bases, and 5 bases stayed unmatched. The CDR3 sequence is CASSDSPAGGHEQFF. In nucleotides, the CDR3 is TGTGCCAGCAGTGACTCCCCAGCGGGAGGTCATGAGCAGTTCTTC.

This chain joins TRBV14 and TRBJ2-3, with 9 positions matching TRBD2. The CDR3 totals 13 residues. J lost 8 bases, V lost 7 bases, and 7 bases had no gene match. Germline V gives CDR1 SGHDN, CDR2 FVKESK. The CDR3 region is CASTAGGPGTQYF. In DNA, the CDR3 is TGTGCCAGCACGGCGGGAGGGCCGGGTACGCAGTATTTT.

The rearrangement links TRBV29-1 to TRBJ2-3; 8 nucleotides line up with TRBD1. With V trimmed by 5 bases and J by 4 bases, 14 bases remained unmatched. The CDR3 length is 16 residues. Germline lookup yields CDR1 SQVTM and CDR2 ANQGSEA. The CDR3 DNA follows: TGCAGCGTTTCATCGAATATCGGACAGGGTGCAGATACGCAGTATTTT. This translates into CSVSSNIGQGADTQYF.

V usage is TRBV19 and J usage is TRBJ1-5, with D perhaps matching TRBD1 (6 bases). Germline V gene sequence: CDR1 LNHDA, CDR2 SQIVND (reference sequence). Trimming left V 9 bases short and J 5 bases short, with 14 bases between. The CDR3 is 13 amino acids. CDR3 residues: CASGGGADQPQHF. The CDR3 coding sequence is TGTGCCAGCGGAGGGGGTGCGGATCAGCCCCAGCATTTT.

This chain uses TRBV7-9 with TRBJ2-5, with 11 bases identical to TRBD2. CDR1 and CDR2 (germline): SEHNR, FQNEAQ (reference sequence). CDR3 size: 14 residues. Trimming cost V 5 bases and J 4 bases; bases outside gene matches: 3. The CDR3 loop is CASSRTSGRETQYF. The CDR3 bases are TGTGCCAGCAGCCGTACTAGCGGGAGAGAGACCCAGTACTTC.

The chain combines TRBV10-3 with TRBJ2-1; 13 nucleotides agree with TRBD2. The CDR3 totals 19 residues. V was clipped by 10 bases and J by 0 bases; unmatched bases: 15. CDR1 and CDR2 from the germline V gene are ENHRY and SYGVKD. The DNA for the CDR3 is TGTGCCACCTCCCCCGGACTAGCGGGAGCCGATAGCTCCTACAATGAGCAGTTCTTC. Protein: CATSPGLAGADSSYNEQFF.

This clone appeared a few times. The CDR3 region has the DNA TGTGCCAGCAGCTTAGGGAGATACACTGAAGCTTTCTTT. It specifies CASSLGRYTEAFF. This chain joins TRBV7-3 and TRBJ1-1, with D hard to call. CDR1 is SGHTA and CDR2 is FQGTGA in the germline V gene. Trimming pared 2 bases from V and 3 bases from J, leaving 7 bases between. This CDR3 is built from 13 residues.

V and J are TRBV19 and TRBJ2-7, with D perhaps matching TRBD1 (7 bases). Trimming cost V 3 bases and J 0 bases, with 12 bases left between them. Germline V gene sequence: CDR1 LNHDA, CDR2 SQIVND (reference sequence). CDR3 length: 15 residues. As DNA, the CDR3 is TGTGCCAGTAGTATGGAGGGGACAGTCTCCTACGAGCAGTACTTC. The encoded protein is CASSMEGTVSYEQYF.